Presented here are 30 T cell receptor beta chains from one specimen sequenced in a study of T cell responses to AZD1222 COVID-19 vaccine. Profiled with immunoSEQ multiplex PCR; TCRdb holds only in-frame clones, not every one. This table holds around 160,000 clones, approximately 90% found once. The specimen comprised peripheral blood, sampled on day 0 of AZD1222 vaccination. The origin of the receptors is an adult in good health.

The V call is TRBV27, the J call TRBJ1-1; 9 bases are shared with TRBD1. Germline V lookup: CDR1 MNHEY, CDR2 SMNVEV (reference sequence). The CDR3 runs to 17 residues. The trim removed 5 bases at V and 1 base at J, leaving 11 bases unmatched. CDR3 DNA: TGTGCCAGCAGTGGAGGACAGGGGCAATCCCAGAACACTGAAGCTTTCTTT. Translated, it gives CASSGGQGQSQNTEAFF.

The chain is built from TRBV27 and TRBJ1-2; D is unresolved. V lost 2 bases and J lost 6, with 10 bases in between. This CDR3 spans 13 amino acids. Germline loops: CDR1 MNHEY, CDR2 SMNVEV (reference sequence). The CDR3 nucleotides read TGTGCCAGCAGTTTACGGGGATTCGATGGCTACACCTTC. It translates to CASSLRGFDGYTF.

The chain uses TRBV25-1 and TRBJ2-7, with unresolved D. Trimming removed 0 bases from V and 3 bases from J, with 0 bases in between. Per germline, CDR1 MGHDK and CDR2 SYGVNS. This CDR3 is 11 amino acids long. The CDR3 is CASSEYYEQYF. The CDR3 bases are TGTGCCAGCAGTGAATACTACGAGCAGTACTTC.

This chain joins TRBV16 and TRBJ1-6; D remains unclear. CDR1 is KGHSY, CDR2 FQNENV, per germline. The CDR3 is 14 residues long. V was clipped by 0 bases and J by 6 bases, with 6 bases between them. CDR3 region: CASSQSRPNSPLHF. In DNA form, the CDR3 reads TGTGCCAGCAGCCAATCGAGACCTAATTCACCCCTCCACTTT.

This rearrangement joins TRBV18 to TRBJ2-3; possible D gene TRBD2, 6 bases. The germline V gene encodes CDR1 KGHSH and CDR2 LQKENI. The V and J ends lost 3 bases and 5 bases respectively, with 6 bases between them. The CDR3 is 12 residues long. In nucleotides, the CDR3 is TGTGCCAGCTCACCCGGGGGAGATACGCAGTATTTT. Encoded protein: CASSPGGDTQYF.

The chain recombines TRBV6-1 with TRBJ1-1; D is unclear. CDR1 MNHNS and CDR2 SASEGT come from the germline V gene. V shed 3 bases and J shed 3 bases, with 8 bases lying between them. This CDR3 has 13 residues. CDR3: CASSEYGDTEAFF. CDR3 bases: TGTGCCAGCAGTGAGTATGGGGACACTGAAGCTTTCTTT.

This chain connects TRBV29-1 to TRBJ1-2; 8 nucleotides line up with TRBD1. CDR1 SQVTM and CDR2 ANQGSEA come from the germline V gene. The CDR3 is 10 residues long. V shed 0 bases and J 14 bases; nucleotides not matched to a gene: 2. CDR3 region: CSVEEDRVTF. The CDR3 bases are TGCAGCGTTGAAGAGGACAGGGTAACCTTC. Looking up the rest from reference TRBV29-1 and TRBJ1-2 gives the full variable domain: SAVISQKPSRDICQRGTSLTIQCQVDSQVTMMFWYRQQPGQSLTLIATANQGSEATYESGFVIDKFPISRPNLTFSTLTVSNMSPEDSSIYLCSVEEDRVTFGSGTRLTVV.

The chain joins TRBV28 to TRBJ1-1, with 8 bases aligning to TRBD1. The CDR3 is made up of 16 amino acids. Trimming at V came to 6 bases and at J to 0 bases, leaving 9 bases not matched to a gene. Germline loops: CDR1 MDHEN, CDR2 SYDVKM. The CDR3 region has the DNA TGTGCCAGCAGCTCACAGGGGGGGAAGATGAACACTGAAGCTTTCTTT. Protein product: CASSSQGGKMNTEAFF.

The rearrangement links TRBV5-8 to TRBJ1-5, with D possibly being TRBD1 (5 bases). Trimming shortened V by 1 base and J by 7 bases, and 9 bases separated the two germline ends. Germline V CDR1 and CDR2: SGHTS, YDEGEE. CDR3 size: 13 residues. CDR3 sequence reads: CASSLWQGQPQHF. In nucleotides, the CDR3 is TGTGCCAGCAGCTTGTGGCAGGGCCAGCCCCAGCATTTT. The whole variable domain, remainder taken from reference TRBV5-8 and TRBJ1-5, is EAGVTQSPTHLIKTRGQQATLRCSPISGHTSVYWYQQALGLGLQFLLWYDEGEERNRGNFPPRFSGRQFPNYSSELNVNALELEDSALYLCASSLWQGQPQHFGDGTRLSIL.

The genes are TRBV7-3 and TRBJ2-7; 7 bases fit TRBD1. The CDR3 sequence is 13 residues long. Unmatched junction bases numbered 2, after V lost 5 bases and J lost 1 base. Germline lookup yields CDR1 SGHTA and CDR2 FQGTGA. The CDR3 protein is CASSPTGSYEQYF. In DNA form, the CDR3 reads TGTGCCAGCAGCCCGACAGGGTCCTACGAGCAGTACTTC. Variable domain in full (rest from reference TRBV7-3 and TRBJ2-7): GAGVSQTPSNKVTEKGKYVELRCDPISGHTALYWYRQSLGQGPEFLIYFQGTGAADDSGLPNDRFFAVRPEGSVSTLKIQRTERGDSAVYLCASSPTGSYEQYFGPGTRLTVT.

This chain joins TRBV6-2 or TRBV6-3 and TRBJ1-1, with D perhaps TRBD1 (5 bases). The CDR3 runs 14 residues. Germline CDR1 and CDR2: MNHEY and SVGEGT. Trimming removed 2 bases from V and 5 bases from J, with 12 bases in between. The CDR3 protein is CASSYAGGKTEAFF. In DNA, the CDR3 is TGTGCCAGCAGTTACGCGGGGGGGAAAACTGAAGCTTTCTTT.

The gene calls are TRBV6-1 and TRBJ1-2; tentative D call: TRBD1 (6 bases). The ends were cut back, 1 base at V and 8 bases at J, with 11 bases in the middle. Germline CDR1 and CDR2: MNHNS and SASEGT. This CDR3 contains 13 residues. CDR3 region: CASSEEGVKGYTF. CDR3 nucleotides: TGTGCCAGCAGTGAAGAGGGGGTAAAGGGCTACACCTTC.

The CDR3 protein is CASSPRLAGENTGELFF. The DNA for the CDR3 is TGTGCCAGCTCACCACGACTAGCGGGAGAGAACACCGGGGAGCTGTTTTTT. J is TRBJ2-2 and V is TRBV18; TRBD2 agrees at 12 bases. The V gene end was trimmed by 1 base and the J gene end by 1 base; junction bases not matched to a gene: 1. The CDR3 consists of 17 residues. Per germline, CDR1 KGHSH and CDR2 LQKENI.

V gene TRBV18 combines with J gene TRBJ2-3, with 12 positions matching TRBD2. Trimming took 6 bases from V and 2 from J; bases not matched to a gene: 3. The CDR3 runs to 15 residues. Germline-derived CDR1 and CDR2 are KGHSH and LQKENI. The CDR3 loop reads CASSRLAGVTDTQYF. CDR3 DNA: TGTGCCAGCTCGCGACTAGCGGGGGTCACAGATACGCAGTATTTT.

V gene TRBV2 combines with J gene TRBJ2-7, with no clear D. Deletions cut 6 bases from V and 2 bases from J, with 8 bases between. Germline V lookup: CDR1 SNHLY, CDR2 FYNNEI. The CDR3 sequence is 12 residues long. CDR3 bases: TGTGCCAGCAGGCAGGTGACCTACGAGCAGTACTTC. Its translation: CASRQVTYEQYF.

This clone was seen once. This chain links TRBV12-5 with TRBJ1-2; weak D call: TRBD1 (5 bases). V lost 0 bases and J lost 0, with 11 bases in between. Germline loops: CDR1 LGHNT, CDR2 FRNRAP. The length of the CDR3 is 16 residues. CDR3: CASGLVSGSSNYGYTF. For the CDR3, the DNA is TGTGCTAGTGGTTTGGTTTCAGGGTCCTCTAACTATGGCTACACCTTC.

The chain combines TRBV7-9 with TRBJ1-5; D not resolved. This CDR3 comprises 15 residues. Germline loops: CDR1 SEHNR, CDR2 FQNEAQ (reference sequence). The V gene lost 10 bases and the J gene lost 6 bases, with 22 bases spanning the gap. For the CDR3, the DNA is TGTGCCAACAATTGGGGTTTAAGGCCCATTCAGCCCCAGCATTTT. Amino acid sequence: CANNWGLRPIQPQHF.

The chain has TRBV5-1 and TRBJ2-7, with D perhaps matching TRBD1 or TRBD2 (6 bases each). V lost 0 bases to trimming and J lost 7 bases, with 14 bases between them. CDR3 length: 14 amino acids. Per the germline V gene, CDR1 is SGHRS and CDR2 is YFSETQ. The CDR3 coding sequence is TGCGCCAGCAGCTTGGACGTGGGGGGCAGGGAGCAGTACTTC. It specifies CASSLDVGGREQYF.

The V gene is TRBV10-1, the J gene TRBJ2-2; D remains ambiguous. Trimming shortened V by 11 bases and J by 1 base, and 8 bases separated the two germline ends. The CDR3 is made up of 12 amino acids. The germline gives CDR1 WNHNN, CDR2 SYGVQD (reference sequence). Here the CDR3 reads CALVLNTGELFF. CDR3 in DNA: TGCGCCCTCGTCCTGAACACCGGGGAGCTGTTTTTT.

This clone was seen a handful of times. The chain carries TRBV7-9 and TRBJ2-1, with 10 bases lining up with TRBD2. J was trimmed by 5 bases and V by 5 bases; bases with no gene match: 12. The germline V gene encodes CDR1 SEHNR and CDR2 FQNEAQ (reference sequence). This CDR3 has 17 amino acids. DNA of the CDR3: TGTGCCAGCAGCCGAAGGAGGCTAGCGGGGGAAGACAATGAGCAGTTCTTC. This codes for CASSRRRLAGEDNEQFF.

The V call is TRBV7-3, the J call TRBJ2-1, with 11 bases aligning to TRBD2. Germline-derived CDR1 and CDR2 are SGHTA and FQGTGA. V shed 5 bases, J shed 0 bases, and the junction held 9 bases outside the gene matches. The length of the CDR3 is 18 residues. CDR3: CASSPMGLAGGSYNEQFF. In DNA form, the CDR3 reads TGTGCCAGCAGCCCGATGGGGCTAGCGGGGGGCTCCTACAATGAGCAGTTCTTC.

The chain carries TRBV30 and TRBJ1-1; D perhaps matches TRBD1 (6 bases). CDR3 length: 13 amino acids. Germline CDR1 and CDR2: GTSNPN and SVGIG (reference sequence). The germline V and J ends were trimmed by 1 base and 2 bases, with 8 bases remaining between them. The CDR3 DNA follows: TGTGCCTGGAGTGAACAGGGAAACACTGAAGCTTTCTTT. Protein: CAWSEQGNTEAFF.

J is TRBJ2-7 and V is TRBV28, with D possibly being TRBD1 (5 bases). The CDR3 runs to 13 residues. The ends were cut back, 6 bases at V and 4 bases at J, with 13 bases in the middle. Looked up from germline, CDR1 is MDHEN and CDR2 is SYDVKM. CDR3 protein: CASRVQTDYEQYF. In nucleotides, the CDR3 is TGTGCCAGCAGGGTACAGACAGATTACGAGCAGTACTTC.

J is TRBJ1-1 and V is TRBV7-3, with D possibly being TRBD1 (6 bases). The CDR3 contains 13 residues. V was cut by 2 bases and J by 8 bases, with 12 bases left in between. Germline V gives CDR1 SGHTA, CDR2 FQGTGA. The CDR3 sequence: CASSLGSGGEAFF. In DNA form, the CDR3 reads TGTGCCAGCAGCTTAGGGTCCGGGGGCGAAGCTTTCTTT.

V usage is TRBV15 and J usage is TRBJ2-1; TRBD1 matches at 8 bases. Germline V gene data show CDR1 as LNHNV and CDR2 as YYDKDF (reference sequence). The CDR3 sequence is 16 residues long. With 6 bases clipped from V and 3 bases from J, the junction kept 10 bases outside the gene matches. Written as DNA, the CDR3 is TGTGCCACCAGTCAAACCGGGACAGGACTCTACAATGAGCAGTTCTTC. It specifies CATSQTGTGLYNEQFF. The full variable domain, in which reference TRBV15 and TRBJ2-1 provide the parts outside the CDR3, is DAMVIQNPRYQVTQFGKPVTLSCSQTLNHNVMYWYQQKSSQAPKLLFHYYDKDFNNEADTPDNFQSRRPNTSFCFLDIRSPGLGDTAMYLCATSQTGTGLYNEQFFGPGTRLTVL.

The chain's CDR3 is CASSQLGWDRAPDTQYF. The CDR3 DNA sequence: TGTGCCAGCAGCCAGCTGGGCTGGGACAGGGCCCCAGATACGCAGTATTTT. The chain recombines TRBV14 with TRBJ2-3; 9 bases map to TRBD1. Germline V gene lookup returns CDR1 SGHDN and CDR2 FVKESK. The CDR3 is 17 amino acids. The V and J ends lost 3 bases and 4 bases, in that order; junction bases with no gene match: 11. The full variable domain, in which reference TRBV14 and TRBJ2-3 provide the parts outside the CDR3, is EAGVTQFPSHSVIEKGQTVTLRCDPISGHDNLYWYRRVMGKEIKFLLHFVKESKQDESGMPNNRFLAERTGGTYSTLKVQPAELEDSGVYFCASSQLGWDRAPDTQYFGPGTRLTVL.

The rearrangement uses TRBV11-3 and TRBJ2-7; D may be TRBD1 (6 bases). CDR1 and CDR2 from the germline V gene are SGHNT and YENEEA. This CDR3 spans 14 amino acids. V shed 1 base and J shed 3 bases, with 10 bases lying between them. CDR3: CASSLAAQGYEQYF. The CDR3 region has the DNA TGTGCCAGCAGCTTAGCGGCACAGGGCTACGAGCAGTACTTC.

Concerning this clone itself: The same CDR3 arises from other DNA sequences in this sample as well. The rearrangement joins TRBV5-1 to TRBJ2-7; 7 nucleotides match TRBD1. Germline V gene data show CDR1 as SGHRS and CDR2 as YFSETQ. The CDR3 spans 15 residues. The J segment lost 4 bases and the V segment lost 5 bases, leaving 12 bases of the junction unmatched. CDR3 residues: CASSNRDSASYEQYF. In DNA, the CDR3 is TGCGCCAGCAGTAACCGGGACAGTGCTTCTTACGAGCAGTACTTC. Full variable domain (rest looked up from reference TRBV5-1 and TRBJ2-7): KAGVTQTPRYLIKTRGQQVTLSCSPISGHRSVSWYQQTPGQGLQFLFEYFSETQRNKGNFPGRFSGRQFSNSRSEMNVSTLELGDSALYLCASSNRDSASYEQYFGPGTRLTVT.

This clone was seen once. J is TRBJ1-1 and V is TRBV29-1; perhaps TRBD1 as D (5 bases). Trimming pared 7 bases from V and 4 bases from J, leaving 13 bases between. CDR3 size: 12 residues. Germline-derived CDR1 and CDR2 are SQVTM and ANQGSEA. The CDR3 sequence: CSASGGSTEAFF. The DNA of the CDR3 is TGCAGCGCCTCCGGGGGGTCCACTGAAGCTTTCTTT.

In this sample, this clone turned up a few times. The chain joins TRBV3-1 (or the pseudogene TRBV3-2) to TRBJ1-1; D gene unclear. Looked up from germline, CDR1 is LGHDT and CDR2 is YNNKEL (reference sequence). V was pared by 3 bases and J by 1 base, with 9 bases between. The length of the CDR3 is 14 residues. CDR3 sequence reads: CASSQTSQNTEAFF. CDR3 DNA sequence: TGTGCCAGCAGCCAGACCAGCCAGAACACTGAAGCTTTCTTT.